Sequencing of this T cell receptor beta chain was carried out in a study of identical twins. TCRdb fed the 5' RACE reads into MiXCR, producing one record per CDR3 protein. The profile shows hundreds of thousands of distinct CDR3 sequences, over 8.5% of them singletons. This CDR3 has 14 amino acids. With 5 bases clipped from V and 4 bases from J, the junction kept 7 bases outside the gene matches. Germline V lookup: CDR1 DFQATT, CDR2 SNEGSKA (reference sequence). These data also formed part of another study, on yellow fever vaccine responses in identical twins.

The sequence derives from a woman between 18 and 29 years old in good health. Material for sequencing was PBMCs. This rearrangement joins TRBV20-1 to TRBJ2-3; 9 bases align to TRBD2. CDR3 sequence (DNA): TGCAGTGCTTTTACGGGACTAGCCTCAGATACGCAGTATTTT. Its protein product is CSAFTGLASDTQYF.